Only a few counts were recorded for the clone carrying this T cell receptor (beta chain). The record originates from a study of T-cell memory formation after mild COVID-19. Germline V lookup: CDR1 MNHEY, CDR2 SVGEGT. The germline V and J ends were trimmed by 6 bases and 6 bases, with 21 bases remaining between them. The CDR3 covers 15 residues. TCRdb redid the calling of the 5' RACE reads with MiXCR, one entry per CDR3 protein. This repertoire shows fewer than 250,000 distinct CDR3 sequences, about 10% found once; its top ten account for 3%. The sample was PBMCs or a T cell subset sorted from them (not recorded which). The chain employs TRBV6-2 or TRBV6-3 and TRBJ2-7; D may match TRBD1 or TRBD2 (6 bases each). This clonotype originated in a man aged 18-30 years who had mild COVID-19 (a few samples of this study predate the infection). Cell type and time point are not known. Here the CDR3 reads CASSRRAAWGAEQYV. CDR3 in DNA: TGTGCCAGCAGCCGCCGGGCCGCCTGGGGGGCCGAGCAGTACGTC.